What follows describes a single TCR beta chain. The CDR3 is 14 amino acids. Germline V gives CDR1 MNHNY, CDR2 SVGAGI (reference sequence). The germline V and J ends were trimmed by 2 bases and 5 bases, with 13 bases remaining between them. The assay was immunoSEQ multiplex PCR, and TCRdb's table has in-frame clones only and misses some. This sample has tens of thousands of clones; roughly 77% occur once, and the top ten carry around 2.5%. This entry belongs to a study of blood T cell repertoires in COVID-19. Background on the study: Samples of COVID-19 (acute and convalescent) were obtained from the United States, Italy and Spain.

While infection was still active, Seattle patients were enrolled and then followed longitudinally. Sequences were obtained from peripheral blood. This rearrangement joins TRBV6-6 to TRBJ2-7, with a tentative D call TRBD1 (6 bases). The TCR comes from a woman in her sixties or seventies with COVID-19, enrolled during active disease. The CDR3 spells CASSYRDRDNEQYF. CDR3 sequence (DNA): TGTGCCAGCAGTTACCGGGACCGGGACAACGAGCAGTACTTC.